One sample yielded the 31 T cell receptor beta chains listed below, sequenced in a study of blood T cell repertoires in COVID-19. Here immunoSEQ multiplex PCR was the method, and the copy in TCRdb shows in-frame clones only, minus some. The data hold about 99,000 clones, with roughly 76% observed a single time. The source material was peripheral blood. Receptors were obtained from a man at least 80 years old with COVID-19, enrolled during active disease.

The rearrangement links TRBV21-1 to TRBJ1-3. TRBV21-1 has pseudogene status. The CDR3 contains 17 residues. The CDR3 region is CASSKVGGRRSGNTIYF. The CDR3 DNA follows: TGTGCCAGCAGCAAAGTCGGAGGTCGCCGATCTGGAAACACCATATATTTT.

The chain has TRBV9 and TRBJ2-2; D might be TRBD1 (6 bases). V dropped 4 bases and J dropped 3 bases, with 25 bases sitting between them. Germline V gene lookup returns CDR1 SGDLS and CDR2 YYNGEE. The CDR3 sequence is 19 residues long. The CDR3 DNA is TGTGCCAGCAGCCCGGAGGTTTTCACAGGGTTGTCGGACACCGGGGAGCTGTTTTTT. Translated: CASSPEVFTGLSDTGELFF.

The chain uses TRBV7-2 and TRBJ1-2; 9 bases are a match to TRBD1. V was pared by 4 bases and J by 4 bases, with 7 bases of the junction left unmatched. Germline V gene lookup returns CDR1 SGHTA and CDR2 FQGNSA. This CDR3 region has 15 residues. The CDR3 is CASSSGQGVGYGYTF. The DNA of the CDR3 is TGTGCCAGCAGCTCGGGACAGGGAGTTGGCTATGGCTACACCTTC.

V and J are TRBV5-5 and TRBJ2-1, with a possible D match to TRBD2 (5 bases). Trimming left V 2 bases short and J 7 bases short, with 13 bases between. Germline V gene sequence: CDR1 SGHKS, CDR2 YYEKEE (reference sequence). The CDR3 totals 14 residues. DNA of the CDR3: TGTGCCAGCAGCTTTGGTGGTCTAGCAAATGAGCAGTTCTTC. Translation gives CASSFGGLANEQFF.

The V and J genes are TRBV5-4 and TRBJ2-1, with 10 bases that match TRBD2. Losses at the gene ends were 3 bases for V and 9 bases for J; bases not matched to a gene: 0. The CDR3 length is 12 residues. Per the germline V gene, CDR1 is SGHNT and CDR2 is YYREEE (reference sequence). The CDR3 is CASSSSGGEQFF. DNA of the CDR3: TGTGCCAGCAGCTCTAGCGGGGGTGAGCAGTTCTTC.

This sequence joins TRBV12-3 or TRBV12-4 and TRBJ2-1, with TRBD1 as a possible D gene (5 bases). This CDR3 has 13 residues. The germline V and J ends were trimmed by 5 bases and 5 bases, with 10 bases remaining between them. CDR3 residues: CASSIRADNEQFF. The CDR3 DNA sequence: TGTGCCAGCAGTATCAGGGCTGACAATGAGCAGTTCTTC.

The chain employs TRBV11-2 and TRBJ2-3; 7 bases align to TRBD2. The junction had 13 bases not matched to a gene; V was cut back by 4 bases and J by 0 bases. Germline V gene lookup returns CDR1 SGHAT and CDR2 FQNNGV. This CDR3 has 18 amino acids. The CDR3 DNA follows: TGTGCCAGCAGCTCCGGGAGGCGGGGACTTGCAAGCACAGATACGCAGTATTTT. It codes for CASSSGRRGLASTDTQYF. The whole variable domain, remainder taken from reference TRBV11-2 and TRBJ2-3, is EAGVAQSPRYKIIEKRQSVAFWCNPISGHATLYWYQQILGQGPKLLIQFQNNGVVDDSQLPKDRFSAERLKGVDSTLKIQPAKLEDSAVYLCASSSGRRGLASTDTQYFGPGTRLTVL.

The chain combines TRBV27 with TRBJ2-3; weak D call: TRBD2 (6 bases). V lost 5 bases and J lost 6, with 18 bases in between. CDR1 MNHEY and CDR2 SMNVEV come from the germline V gene (reference sequence). CDR3 length equals 15 residues. The CDR3 here is CASSGLPGVSDTQYF. CDR3 DNA sequence: TGTGCCAGCAGTGGGCTACCGGGAGTGTCGGATACGCAGTATTTT.

This chain connects TRBV7-2 to TRBJ2-1; 10 positions match TRBD1. CDR3 length: 15 amino acids. Germline CDR1 and CDR2: SGHTA and FQGNSA. J gave up 4 bases and V 4 bases, and 4 bases lay outside the gene matches. This chain's CDR3 is CASSSDRGPYNEQFF. Written as DNA, the CDR3 is TGTGCCAGCAGCTCAGACAGGGGGCCGTACAATGAGCAGTTCTTC.

This chain joins TRBV4-1 and TRBJ2-1; D may be TRBD2 (6 bases). The ends were cut back, 1 base at V and 4 bases at J, with 14 bases in the middle. The germline V gene encodes CDR1 MGHRA and CDR2 YSYEKL. The CDR3 loop spans 16 amino acids. The CDR3 DNA reads as TGCGCCAGCAGCCAAGGCGGAGGGAGGCGGTACAATGAGCAGTTCTTC. As protein: CASSQGGGRRYNEQFF.

The chain couples TRBV11-2 to TRBJ2-7, with TRBD1 identical over 9 bases. Germline loops: CDR1 SGHAT, CDR2 FQNNGV. The CDR3 has 17 amino acids. With 3 bases clipped from V and 6 bases from J, the junction kept 15 bases outside the gene matches. The CDR3: CASSFQDRGGLRGEQYF. CDR3 nucleotide sequence: TGTGCCAGCAGCTTCCAGGACAGGGGAGGACTCCGGGGCGAGCAGTACTTC.

The CDR3 reads CASSAYRVDRRFSGANVLTF. CDR3 coding DNA: TGTGCCAGCAGCGCCTACCGGGTGGACAGGCGCTTCTCTGGGGCCAACGTCCTGACTTTC. The chain uses TRBV9 and TRBJ2-6; 7 bases align to TRBD1. CDR1 and CDR2 from the germline V gene are SGDLS and YYNGEE. Germline trimming cut 3 bases from V and 0 bases from J; bases unmatched to any gene: 15. CDR3 length: 20 residues.

The chain joins TRBV6-5 to TRBJ2-3, with D perhaps TRBD2 (6 bases). This CDR3 comprises 15 residues. With 7 bases removed from V and 2 bases from J, the gap between germline ends came to 16 bases. CDR1 and CDR2 from the germline V gene are MNHEY and SVGAGI. DNA of the CDR3: TGTGCCAGCAAGGCGGGGCCTTCGTCCACAGATACGCAGTATTTT. This sequence encodes CASKAGPSSTDTQYF.

The gene calls are TRBV12-5 and TRBJ1-5, with 9 bases aligning to TRBD1. V lost 4 bases, J lost 9 bases, and 7 bases stayed unmatched. The V gene's germline CDR1 is LGHNT and CDR2 FRNRAP. The CDR3 totals 14 residues. CDR3 DNA: TGTGCTAGTGGTTCTGGACAGGGGCGGGTGCCCCAGCATTTT. This translates into CASGSGQGRVPQHF. The variable domain in full, with the rest retrieved from reference TRBV12-5 and TRBJ1-5, is DARVTQTPRHKVTEMGQEVTMRCQPILGHNTVFWYRQTMMQGLELLAYFRNRAPLDDSGMPKDRFSAEMPDATLATLKIQPSEPRDSAVYFCASGSGQGRVPQHFGDGTRLSIL.

The chain combines TRBV7-2 with TRBJ1-6; TRBD1 agrees at 10 bases. Trimming cost V 2 bases and J 8 bases; bases outside gene matches: 9. This CDR3 comprises 17 residues. Per germline, CDR1 SGHTA and CDR2 FQGNSA. CDR3 nucleotide sequence: TGTGCCAGCAGCTTAATTATCGGGGGGACAGGGGATTCACCCCTCCACTTT. Protein sequence: CASSLIIGGTGDSPLHF.

This clone was counted only a few times. The gene calls are TRBV2 and TRBJ1-2; 9 bases agree with TRBD1. In germline, CDR1 is SNHLY, CDR2 FYNNEI. The length of the CDR3 is 14 residues. Germline trimming cut 4 bases from V and 8 bases from J; bases unmatched to any gene: 8. The CDR3 DNA is TGTGCCAGCAGTGTGGCGACAGGGGGAAAAGGCTACACCTTC. As protein: CASSVATGGKGYTF.

This chain connects TRBV23-1 to TRBJ2-2; 12 bases map to TRBD1. TRBV23-1 belongs to the ORF category, with a function that is uncertain. V was clipped by 2 bases and J by 6 bases; unmatched bases: 4. CDR3 length: 16 residues. CDR3 nucleotide sequence: TGCGCCAGCAGTCAACCGGGACAGGGGGCTTCCGGGGAGCTGTTTTTT. It translates to CASSQPGQGASGELFF.

This chain's CDR3 is CASSLGQYNSPLHF. DNA for the CDR3: TGTGCCAGCAGTTTGGGACAGTATAATTCACCCCTCCACTTT. The V and J genes are TRBV6-2 or TRBV6-3 and TRBJ1-6, with 7 bases aligning to TRBD1. The CDR3 is made up of 14 amino acids. Germline trimming cut 4 bases from V and 4 bases from J; bases unmatched to any gene: 1. CDR1 MNHEY and CDR2 SVGEGT come from the germline V gene.

V usage is TRBV6-2 or TRBV6-3 and J usage is TRBJ1-1; D might be TRBD1 (5 bases). Germline V gives CDR1 MNHEY, CDR2 SVGEGT. V was pared by 4 bases and J by 6 bases, with 24 bases between. The CDR3 contains 17 residues. CDR3 bases: TGTGCCAGCAGTTCTGTGGGAGGGGCGTCGTATTTCGCTGAAGCTTTCTTT. It specifies CASSSVGGASYFAEAFF.

This clone was seen more than once but under ten times. The chain uses TRBV27 and TRBJ1-2; a possible D gene is TRBD1 (6 bases). The CDR3 is made up of 12 amino acids. Germline-derived CDR1 and CDR2 are MNHEY and SMNVEV (reference sequence). Trimming stripped 3 bases from V and 5 bases from J, with 7 bases between. The CDR3 here is CASSLGTYGYTF. The CDR3, as DNA: TGTGCCAGCAGTTTGGGGACATATGGCTACACCTTC.

CDR3 protein: CASSLDYLAYTDTQYF. In DNA form, the CDR3 reads TGTGCCAGCAGCTTAGATTATCTAGCTTATACAGATACGCAGTATTTT. The V call is TRBV11-2, the J call TRBJ2-3, with D possibly matching TRBD2 (5 bases). Trimming shortened V by 0 bases and J by 3 bases, and 13 bases separated the two germline ends. The germline gives CDR1 SGHAT, CDR2 FQNNGV. The CDR3 runs 16 residues.

V gene TRBV7-9 combines with J gene TRBJ2-7; perhaps TRBD2 as D (5 bases). The V end was cut by 1 base, the J end by 7 bases, with 8 bases between. The length of the CDR3 is 12 residues. Per the germline V gene, CDR1 is SEHNR and CDR2 is FQNEAQ (reference sequence). Here the CDR3 DNA reads TGTGCCAGCAGCTTAGGTGAGCGGGAGCAGTACTTC. Protein: CASSLGEREQYF.

V is TRBV7-2 and J is TRBJ2-7; D is possibly TRBD1 (5 bases). The CDR3 extends over 14 amino acids. Germline V gene lookup returns CDR1 SGHTA and CDR2 FQGNSA. Trimming shortened V by 8 bases and J by 0 bases, and 14 bases separated the two germline ends. The CDR3 sequence: CASGKTDISYEQYF. In nucleotides, the CDR3 is TGTGCCAGCGGAAAGACAGATATCTCCTACGAGCAGTACTTC.

This chain connects TRBV28 to TRBJ1-6; no clear D gene. Germline-derived CDR1 and CDR2 are MDHEN and SYDVKM. This CDR3 is 14 amino acids long. The V and J ends lost 5 bases and 7 bases respectively, with 12 bases between them. The DNA for the CDR3 is TGTGCCAGCAGTCTCTTAAGGCGGAATTCACCCCTCCACTTT. Residues: CASSLLRRNSPLHF.

This chain connects TRBV24-1 to TRBJ2-2, with D maybe TRBD2 (5 bases). This CDR3 region has 14 residues. In germline, CDR1 is KGHDR, CDR2 SFDVKD. Trimming cost V 6 bases and J 0 bases, with 7 bases left between them. CDR3: CATSSEANTGELFF. The CDR3 coding sequence is TGTGCCACCAGTTCGGAGGCGAACACCGGGGAGCTGTTTTTT.

The chain uses TRBV29-1 and TRBJ2-3; 12 positions match TRBD2. This CDR3 comprises 13 residues. The J segment lost 8 bases and the V segment lost 4 bases, leaving 4 bases of the junction unmatched. Per the germline V gene, CDR1 is SQVTM and CDR2 is ANQGSEA. CDR3 DNA: TGCAGCGTTGGACTAGCGGGAGTTCTTACGCAGTATTTT. Residues: CSVGLAGVLTQYF.

This rearrangement joins TRBV11-1 to TRBJ2-7, with a weak D call TRBD1 (6 bases). This CDR3 comprises 14 residues. Germline V gene data show CDR1 as SGHAT and CDR2 as FQDESV (reference sequence). Trimming took off 1 base at V and 6 bases at J, with 13 bases between the two ends. The chain's CDR3 is CASSLGQERFEQYF. Written as DNA, the CDR3 is TGTGCCAGCAGCTTAGGACAGGAGAGGTTCGAGCAGTACTTC.

A note on this clone: One end of the junction is discordant with germline, which a read error may explain. The rearrangement links TRBV27 to TRBJ2-5, with D possibly matching TRBD1 (6 bases). There are 13 residues in the CDR3. CDR1 is MNHEY and CDR2 is SMNVEV in the germline V gene (reference sequence). In DNA form, the CDR3 reads TGTGCCAGTTCCCAGACAGGCCAACAGACCCAGTACTTC. Translation: CASSQTGQQTQYF.

The V call is TRBV10-3, the J call TRBJ2-3; tentatively, D is TRBD2 (5 bases). Per the germline V gene, CDR1 is ENHRY and CDR2 is SYGVKD. CDR3 length: 15 residues. Trimming cost V 0 bases and J 0 bases, with 7 bases left between them. In DNA, the CDR3 is TGTGCCATCAGTGAGTCGGGCGGGAGCACAGATACGCAGTATTTT. Amino acid sequence: CAISESGGSTDTQYF.

This rearrangement joins TRBV28 to TRBJ2-2, with D tentatively TRBD1 (5 bases). The germline V and J ends were trimmed by 11 bases and 6 bases, with 10 bases remaining between them. The CDR3 runs to 11 residues. The V gene's germline CDR1 is MDHEN and CDR2 SYDVKM. The CDR3 bases are TGTGCCCTTTGGGGCGCCGGGGAGCTGTTTTTT. Translation: CALWGAGELFF.

This clone occurred a few times. V gene TRBV7-3 combines with J gene TRBJ2-5; 7 bases are shared with TRBD1. CDR3 length: 15 residues. The germline V gene encodes CDR1 SGHTA and CDR2 FQGTGA. V lost 2 bases and J lost 2; bases outside the gene matches: 5. The chain's CDR3 is CASSLSGTEQETQYF. CDR3 nucleotide sequence: TGTGCCAGCAGCTTATCCGGGACAGAGCAAGAGACCCAGTACTTC.